This T cell receptor (beta chain) was identified during a study of blood T cells in healthy people across ages (dated by TCRdb to the mid-2010s). In the study overall: Template switching captured roughly one uniquely barcoded TCR beta cDNA molecule per two T cells in model experiments. The study measured age-related changes in TCR beta repertoire diversity using deep sequencing normalized with unique cDNA molecular identifiers. The donors were split into four age groups: young (average around 15 years), middle-aged (roughly 40), aged (62) and long-lived (under 85). To avoid experimental bias, donors of different ages were distributed randomly across sequencing lanes. Using the same blood draw, the study looked at two additional independent replicas of 1 million unique cDNA reads for two donors, one aged 18 to 29 and the other aged 80 or older. Summary of the overall study and its limitations: Donor CMV infection status was unknown, potentially confounding age-related changes in expanded clonotypes. The percentage of naive T cells measured by flow cytometry correlated strongly with observed TCR beta diversity. The long-lived group showed more naive CD4+ T cells, fewer expanded clones and increased TCR diversity than the aged group, suggesting age selection. Total diversity estimates from one million sequenced T cells were considered lower bounds and underestimates. Since profiling was done on bulk unsorted PBMCs, naive and antigen-experienced compartments could not be conclusively compared. Observed TCR beta diversity per million T cells fell roughly linearly with age, and a significant reduction was already apparent by age roughly 40.

From the cysteine through the phenylalanine, the CDR3 covers 16 amino acids. The retained sequence is limited to the CDR3, 48 bases, with the frame set at the first base. For CDR1 and CDR2, the germline V gene lists MDHEN and SYDVKM. The germline ends are 15 bases apart after V is trimmed by 3 bases and J by 2 bases. The donors were some 39 Caucasian individuals from Russia, aged 6 to 90 years, who were systemically healthy. Each donor gave about 9.7 milliliters of peripheral blood, drawn into EDTA-treated Vacutainer tubes. Ficoll-Paque density-gradient centrifugation was used to isolate PBMCs, with at least 6.5 million obtained per sample. Total RNA, at least 5.5 micrograms per sample, was extracted from PBMCs with Trizol reagent. For every donor, flow cytometry on a PBMC aliquot measured the percentage of naive CD45RAhigh/CD27high T cells. The library was prepared using 5' RACE. Sequenced on an Illumina HiSeq 2500. A second PCR of about 6 to 11 cycles was run with a J-beta primer mix and a sample-barcoded 5' primer. A unique molecular identifier was introduced onto each TCR beta cDNA molecule by a template-switch 5' adaptor carrying 12 random nucleotides. At least 2.5 million CDR3-containing paired-end reads were obtained from each sample. All of the RNA was converted into first-strand cDNA using the Mint cDNA synthesis kit, with a TRBC-specific oligonucleotide serving as the primer. After uracil-DNA glycosylase treatment, a first 18-cycle PCR used universal primers M1SS and BC2_uni_R on all cDNA. The authors' analysis ran thus. Each sample was normalized by randomly selecting 1 million high-quality reads, each carrying a distinct molecular identifier. Reads with shared molecular identifiers were discarded instead of being binned into consensus sequences. MiTCR, set to a Q25 quality threshold and the strictest error-elimination algorithm, was used for CDR3 identification, clonotype clustering and error correction. A nonparametric unseen species model using Euler transformation provided a lower-bound estimate of total TCR beta diversity. TCRdb reworked the public reads: Q25 trimming with fastp, MiXCR clone assembly, productive beta chains retained. All rows with the same CDR3 protein become a single entry with the most common DNA and genes. The V and J calls shown here were made by TCRdb, not taken from the authors' results. Within this sample are 700,000 to 950,000 distinct CDR3 sequences, with roughly 43% of them counted one time only. 20% to 25% of the sample is taken by the ten largest.

This clonotype was counted many times. This clone's antigen is unknown. No qualities accompany the bases; no much larger clone lies one base away. The sequence links TRBV28 to TRBJ2-3; the D gene assignment is ambiguous. The source material was blood. The sequence was collected from a woman aged 60-75 years in good health. CDR3 loop: CASSFVYGRTTDTQYF. DNA sequence: TGTGCCAGCAGTTTCGTATACGGAAGAACCACAGATACGCAGTATTTT.